This TCR beta chain derives from a study of cytomegalovirus exposure and HLA in healthy donors. Whole-study findings and limits: Cytomegalovirus association was assigned to more than 150 TCR beta chains. Earlier analysis found most TCR beta V segments productive about 90% or about 30% of the time.

Germline CDR1 SQVTM, CDR2 ANQGSEA. Deletions cut 4 bases from V and 4 bases from J, with 11 bases between. CDR3 size: 13 residues. Primers included in the PCR were 60 Vbeta and 13 Jbeta primers. In the authors' methods: Unique TCR beta chains numbered around 80 million in a later analysis, with around 10 million shared. Assay: immunoSEQ multiplex PCR; the TCRdb copy retains only in-frame clones and omits some. V, J and clone size reflect that table, while D and trimming were determined from the DNA. The data contain about 140,000 clones, approximately 91% of them singletons. With regard to this clone: Its antigen is still unknown.

The chain uses TRBV29-1 and TRBJ2-1; D remains unclear. Sequencing used PBMCs. The sequence derives from a woman in her forties in good health and CMV-seronegative. CDR3 nucleotide sequence: TGCAGCGTTGTTAGTACGGGTTACAATGAGCAGTTCTTC. Its protein product is CSVVSTGYNEQFF.